This TCR beta chain was captured by sequencing in a study of post-analysis software for immune sequencing data. As for the study in general: Progressive-relapsing, secondary progressive and relapsing-remitting multiple sclerosis were among the disease courses included. General study findings and limits: The study found TRBV5-6, TRBV5-1 and TRBV20-1 among several TRBV segments more frequent in patients than controls. Diversity measured as normalized Chao1 was significantly lower in multiple sclerosis patients than in controls.

The germline V gene has CDR1 SQVTM and CDR2 ANQGSEA. The length of the CDR3 is 11 residues. Unique molecular identifiers were carried by the TCR beta cDNA libraries. Yield was roughly 0.5 million cDNA molecules from roughly 0.93 to 9.6 million T cells. TCRdb fed the PCR reads into MiXCR, producing one record per CDR3 protein. The repertoire has hundreds of thousands of distinct CDR3 sequences, less than 40% of them found once; the top ten carry around 15%. Concerning this clonotype: Antigen specificity is unknown.

This rearrangement joins TRBV29-1 to TRBJ2-5, with D possibly TRBD2 on 5 matching bases. The J call may be mistaken, given a closer DNA end match to TRBJ2-7. This sequence originates from a girl under 18 with multiple sclerosis. Sequencing used blood. CDR3 sequence reads: CSVWTGYEQYF. CDR3 nucleotide sequence: TGCAGCGTTTGGACTGGTTACGAGCAGTACTTC.